Below, 23 T cell receptor beta chains from the same sample are listed, as sequenced in a study of graft-versus-host responses after intestinal transplantation. These TCRs' antigens remain unknown. Produced via immunoSEQ multiplex PCR; TCRdb's table is partial and in-frame only. The repertoire holds tens of thousands of clones, with over 75% as singletons. The sample was unstimulated CD4+ T cells sorted from spleen or lymph node cells, taken before transplant. The receptor source for this set is a human donor who was the organ donor for an intestinal transplant.

The chain combines TRBV9 with TRBJ1-2; 7 positions agree with TRBD1. This CDR3 is built from 14 residues. Germline trimming cut 4 bases from V and 5 bases from J; bases unmatched to any gene: 8. Germline CDR1 is SGDLS and CDR2 is YYNGEE. The CDR3 nucleotides are TGTGCCAGCAGCCGCACCGGGACAGATTATGGCTACACCTTC. Residues: CASSRTGTDYGYTF.

The chain uses TRBV18 and TRBJ1-2; D may be TRBD1 (5 bases). Germline loops: CDR1 KGHSH, CDR2 LQKENI. Trimming left V 5 bases short and J 8 bases short, with 12 bases between. The CDR3 sequence is 12 residues long. The CDR3 reads CASSGPGDGYTF. The CDR3 DNA is TGTGCCAGCTCAGGACCGGGGGACGGCTACACCTTC.

The chain combines TRBV4-3 with TRBJ1-5; possible D gene TRBD1, 5 bases. V was shortened by 4 bases and J by 0 bases, with 10 bases between the two germline ends. Germline V gives CDR1 LGHNA, CDR2 YSLEER. This CDR3 spans 15 amino acids. The CDR3 reads CASSRGTDSNQPQHF. Written as DNA, the CDR3 is TGCGCCAGCAGCCGCGGGACGGATAGCAATCAGCCCCAGCATTTT.

This chain connects TRBV6-5 to TRBJ1-5; 9 nucleotides align to TRBD1. This CDR3 is 14 amino acids long. V was clipped by 6 bases and J by 6 bases; unmatched bases: 6. Germline CDR1 is MNHEY and CDR2 is SVGAGI. The CDR3 here is CASSPRQGVQPQHF. The CDR3 DNA sequence: TGTGCCAGCAGCCCAAGACAGGGGGTTCAGCCCCAGCATTTT.

The DNA for the CDR3 is TGTGCCAGCAGTACCCACAGGGGGCCCATCGAGCAGTACGTC. This translates into CASSTHRGPIEQYV. The V gene is TRBV28, the J gene TRBJ2-7; TRBD1 aligns across 9 bases. CDR1 is MDHEN and CDR2 is SYDVKM in the germline V gene. CDR3 size: 14 residues. V was pared by 5 bases and J by 6 bases, with 8 bases of the junction left unmatched.

The rearrangement links TRBV4-2 to TRBJ2-1, with TRBD2 matching 8 bases. The CDR3 runs 16 residues. From germline, CDR1 is LGHNA and CDR2 YNFKEQ. The ends lost 0 bases at V and 5 bases at J; junction bases unmatched: 6. The CDR3, as DNA: TGTGCCAGCAGCCAAGATGCGGGGGGCGTTAACAATGAGCAGTTCTTC. Encoded protein: CASSQDAGGVNNEQFF.

Concerning this clone itself: One junction end disagrees with the germline gene, perhaps due to a read error. V usage is TRBV28 and J usage is TRBJ1-1; possible D gene TRBD1, 6 bases. The length of the CDR3 is 11 residues. Germline assignment: CDR1 MDHEN and CDR2 SYDVKM. The CDR3 region has the DNA TGTGCCAGCAGTTATGGTATCCAGGGGATCTTT. Its translation is CASSYGIQGIF.

The sample holds one count of this clone. This chain uses TRBV2 with TRBJ2-5; 7 nucleotides line up with TRBD1. From germline, CDR1 is SNHLY and CDR2 FYNNEI. The J segment lost 5 bases and the V segment lost 6 bases, leaving 9 bases of the junction unmatched. This CDR3 is 14 amino acids long. CDR3 in amino acids: CASSGSRGSETQYF. CDR3 nucleotide sequence: TGTGCCAGCAGCGGCTCCAGGGGGTCGGAGACCCAGTACTTC. The variable domain in full, with the rest retrieved from reference TRBV2 and TRBJ2-5, is EPEVTQTPSHQVTQMGQEVILRCVPISNHLYFYWYRQILGQKVEFLVSFYNNEISEKSEIFDDQFSVERPDGSNFTLKIRSTKLEDSAMYFCASSGSRGSETQYFGPGTRLLVL.

This clone was detected a few times. This chain uses TRBV19 with TRBJ1-1; no firm D call. Trimming removed 3 bases at V and 1 base at J, with 15 bases between. Germline CDR1 LNHDA, CDR2 SQIVND (reference sequence). The CDR3 sequence is 16 residues long. CDR3 protein: CASSINGHLENTEAFF. The CDR3 DNA reads TGTGCCAGTAGTATTAATGGGCACTTAGAGAACACTGAAGCTTTCTTT.

This chain uses TRBV7-3 with TRBJ1-1; D call uncertain. With 4 bases removed from V and 3 bases from J, the gap between germline ends came to 27 bases. The CDR3 has 19 amino acids. Germline CDR1 and CDR2: SGHTA and FQGTGA. CDR3 DNA sequence: TGTGCCAGCAGCTCAATTCCCGCCACCTTCAGGATGAGTTACACTGAAGCTTTCTTT. It yields the protein CASSSIPATFRMSYTEAFF.

The V gene is TRBV2, the J gene TRBJ1-5; 7 nucleotides align to TRBD1. This CDR3 has 16 amino acids. Trimming at V came to 6 bases and at J to 0 bases, leaving 8 bases not matched to a gene. Germline loops: CDR1 SNHLY, CDR2 FYNNEI. In nucleotides, the CDR3 is TGTGCCAGCAGGAGGACAGGCGCGTATAGCAATCAGCCCCAGCATTTT. Amino acid sequence: CASRRTGAYSNQPQHF.

The CDR3 loop is CATSRGGPVTGELFF. Written as DNA, the CDR3 is TGTGCCACCTCACGCGGGGGGCCGGTCACCGGGGAGCTGTTTTTT. This chain connects TRBV6-1 to TRBJ2-2, with 8 bases fitting TRBD2. With V trimmed by 10 bases and J by 4 bases, 11 bases remained unmatched. CDR3 length: 15 residues. The germline CDR1 and CDR2 sequences are MNHNS and SASEGT.

The rearrangement links TRBV15 to TRBJ1-1; D is unresolved. Germline lookup yields CDR1 LNHNV and CDR2 YYDKDF (reference sequence). The V end was cut by 0 bases, the J end by 1 base, with 6 bases between. CDR3 length equals 14 residues. CDR3 sequence: CATSRDLPNTEAFF. CDR3 nucleotide sequence: TGTGCCACCAGCAGAGATCTCCCGAACACTGAAGCTTTCTTT. The variable domain in full, completed from reference TRBV15 and TRBJ1-1, reads DAMVIQNPRYQVTQFGKPVTLSCSQTLNHNVMYWYQQKSSQAPKLLFHYYDKDFNNEADTPDNFQSRRPNTSFCFLDIRSPGLGDTAMYLCATSRDLPNTEAFFGQGTRLTVV.

The gene calls are TRBV28 and TRBJ2-7; D unresolved. Trimming took off 1 base at V and 2 bases at J, with 9 bases between the two ends. CDR3 size: 14 residues. Germline assignment: CDR1 MDHEN and CDR2 SYDVKM. CDR3 region: CASSLSGFAYEQYV. CDR3 bases: TGTGCCAGCAGTTTATCAGGATTCGCCTACGAGCAGTACGTC.

The chain carries TRBV4-2 and TRBJ2-1; a weak D match, TRBD2 (6 bases). The CDR3 loop spans 17 amino acids. Deletions cut 2 bases from V and 2 bases from J, with 16 bases between. Looked up from germline, CDR1 is LGHNA and CDR2 is YNFKEQ. The CDR3 here is CASSQLADRIPYNEQFF. DNA for the CDR3: TGTGCCAGCAGCCAATTAGCGGACCGAATTCCCTACAATGAGCAGTTCTTC.

This clone was observed a single time. The CDR3 sequence: CAWSPGTAYGYTF. The CDR3 nucleotides read TGTGCCTGGAGTCCGGGGACAGCATATGGCTACACCTTC. The chain couples TRBV30 to TRBJ1-2; TRBD1 matches at 7 bases. V lost 2 bases to trimming and J lost 5 bases; unmatched junction nucleotides: 5. Germline V lookup: CDR1 GTSNPN, CDR2 SVGIG (reference sequence). The CDR3 length is 13 residues.

The chain recombines TRBV28 with TRBJ1-1; 8 bases agree with TRBD1. J lost 3 bases, V lost 5 bases, and 11 bases had no gene match. This CDR3 region has 16 residues. Germline V gene data show CDR1 as MDHEN and CDR2 as SYDVKM. The CDR3 DNA sequence: TGTGCCAGCAGTCTACTAAGGGGCAGGGGGCACACTGAAGCTTTCTTT. It encodes CASSLLRGRGHTEAFF.

This clone was picked up one time. The chain combines TRBV7-6 with TRBJ1-6; D possibly corresponds to TRBD1 (6 bases). In germline, CDR1 is SGHVS, CDR2 FNYEAQ. V dropped 1 base and J dropped 10 bases, with 8 bases sitting between them. There are 13 residues in the CDR3. CDR3 protein: CASSLEGGSPLHF. The CDR3 bases are TGTGCCAGCAGCTTAGAGGGGGGGTCACCCCTCCACTTT.

The CDR3 DNA follows: TGTGCCAGCAGCGTAGCTGCGGGGGGCACCGGGGAGCTGTTTTTT. This gives the protein CASSVAAGGTGELFF. The genes are TRBV9 and TRBJ2-2, with 8 nucleotides matching TRBD2. The CDR3 is 15 amino acids. The germline CDR1 and CDR2 sequences are SGDLS and YYNGEE. The ends lost 0 bases at V and 4 bases at J; junction bases unmatched: 2.

The gene calls are TRBV10-1 and TRBJ2-1; TRBD1 matches at 7 bases. V lost 6 bases, J lost 5 bases, and 4 bases stayed unmatched. This CDR3 spans 13 amino acids. Germline values: CDR1 WNHNN, CDR2 SYGVQD (reference sequence). The CDR3 region is CASRYDRDNEQFF. For the CDR3, the DNA is TGCGCCAGCAGGTACGACAGGGACAATGAGCAGTTCTTC.

V usage is TRBV28 and J usage is TRBJ2-1; no definite D call. Per germline, CDR1 MDHEN and CDR2 SYDVKM. This CDR3 comprises 13 residues. Trimming removed 6 bases from V and 0 bases from J, with 6 bases in between. CDR3 sequence reads: CASRTGSYNEQFF. The CDR3 bases are TGTGCCAGCAGAACGGGCTCCTACAATGAGCAGTTCTTC. The whole variable domain, filled in from reference TRBV28 and TRBJ2-1, reads DVKVTQSSRYLVKRTGEKVFLECVQDMDHENMFWYRQDPGLGLRLIYFSYDVKMKEKGDIPEGYSVSREKKERFSLILESASTNQTSMYLCASRTGSYNEQFFGPGTRLTVL.

The chain uses TRBV5-8 and TRBJ2-2; D unclear. The CDR3 contains 14 residues. Per the germline V gene, CDR1 is SGHTS and CDR2 is YDEGEE. V was shortened by 4 bases and J by 5 bases, with 12 bases between the two germline ends. CDR3 DNA: TGTGCCAGCAGCCCGCGTAGAGTGACCGGGGAGCTGTTTTTT. Protein: CASSPRRVTGELFF.

This chain uses TRBV6-5 with TRBJ1-3; no clear D. V lost 8 bases to trimming and J lost 0 bases, with 11 bases between them. Germline CDR1 and CDR2: MNHEY and SVGAGI. The length of the CDR3 is 14 residues. CDR3 DNA sequence: TGTGCCAGCGGCCAATCTCGCTCTGGAAACACCATATATTTT. Translated, it gives CASGQSRSGNTIYF.